The T cell receptor (beta chain) under discussion was sequenced for a study of T cell responses to AZD1222 COVID-19 vaccine. The wider study: Pooling was applied to second doses at about 4 or about 12 weeks. Study observations and caveats: Spike-specific TCR depth and breadth grew after two AZD1222 doses.

Germline V lookup: CDR1 KGHDR, CDR2 SFDVKD. Trimming took 3 bases from V and 3 from J; bases not matched to a gene: 1. This CDR3 is built from 14 residues. This clone occurred once. Its specificity is not known. Generated by immunoSEQ multiplex PCR, the TCRdb table keeps only in-frame clones and is missing some. The sample lists around 84,000 clones, more than 80% occurring once. This clonotype was sampled from an adult in good health. The genes are TRBV24-1 and TRBJ2-1, with TRBD2 matching 7 bases. Sequences were derived from peripheral blood, sampled on day 0 of AZD1222 vaccination. CDR3 sequence reads: CATSDSGNYNEQFF. The CDR3 DNA reads as TGTGCCACCAGTGATAGCGGGAACTACAATGAGCAGTTCTTC.